This T cell receptor (beta chain) was identified during a study of T cells in tuberculosis. Regarding the study as a whole: Shorter CDR3-alpha in active tuberculosis partly drove smaller distances. Active tuberculosis alpha repertoires lay closer to GMM-specific TCRs than controls'.

The CDR3 extends over 17 amino acids. The germline V gene encodes CDR1 SGHAT and CDR2 FQNNGV. The V and J ends lost 3 bases and 2 bases, in that order; junction bases with no gene match: 3. In the case of this clone: Its specificity is unknown.

The sample's time point: new active TB diagnosis, blood taken before or within 7 days of starting treatment. Active tuberculosis patients were new diagnoses, HIV-seronegative, South African, and aged 18 years or older. Using immunoSEQ multiplex PCR, the repertoire was profiled, and TCRdb retains in-frame clones only, with some absent. The sample has 25,000 to 35,000 clones; 92% are singletons. The material sequenced was PBMCs, taken at tuberculosis diagnosis. The clonotype comes from an adult with tuberculosis. The chain couples TRBV11-2 to TRBJ2-1, with 14 positions matching TRBD2. This chain's CDR3 is CASSFPGLAGAYNEQFF. CDR3 nucleotides: TGTGCCAGCAGCTTCCCGGGACTAGCGGGGGCCTACAATGAGCAGTTCTTC. The complete variable domain, with remaining parts taken from reference TRBV11-2 and TRBJ2-1, reads EAGVAQSPRYKIIEKRQSVAFWCNPISGHATLYWYQQILGQGPKLLIQFQNNGVVDDSQLPKDRFSAERLKGVDSTLKIQPAKLEDSAVYLCASSFPGLAGAYNEQFFGPGTRLTVL.